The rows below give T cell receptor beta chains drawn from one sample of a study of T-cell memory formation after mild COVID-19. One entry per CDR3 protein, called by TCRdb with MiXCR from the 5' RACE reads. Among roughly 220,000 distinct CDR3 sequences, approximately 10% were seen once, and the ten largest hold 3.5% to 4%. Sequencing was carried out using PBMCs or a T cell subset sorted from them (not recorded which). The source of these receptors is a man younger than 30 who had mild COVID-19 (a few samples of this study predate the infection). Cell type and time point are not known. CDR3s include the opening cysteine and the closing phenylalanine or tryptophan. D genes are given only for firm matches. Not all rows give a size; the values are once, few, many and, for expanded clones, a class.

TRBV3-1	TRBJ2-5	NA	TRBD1	CASSPWTGSETQYF	TGTGCCAGCAGCCCTTGGACAGGGAGCGAGACCCAGTACTTC
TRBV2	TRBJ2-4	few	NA	CATEGGLDKNIQYF	TGTGCCACCGAAGGGGGGTTGGACAAAAACATTCAGTACTTC
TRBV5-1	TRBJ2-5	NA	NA	CASSPGTFGETQYF	TGCGCCAGCAGCCCTGGGACCTTTGGGGAGACCCAGTACTTC
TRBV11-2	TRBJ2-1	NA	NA	CASSLEGSGNYNEQFF	TGTGCCAGCAGCTTAGAGGGGTCGGGCAACTACAATGAGCAGTTCTTC
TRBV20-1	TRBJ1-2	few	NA	CSAPPAGSVGYTF	TGCAGTGCTCCACCGGCAGGGAGCGTTGGCTACACCTTC
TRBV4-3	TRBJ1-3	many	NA	CASSQGPGNTIYF	TGCGCCAGCAGCCAAGGTCCTGGAAACACCATATATTTT
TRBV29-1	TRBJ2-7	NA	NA	CSVGSPFSYEQYF	TGCAGCGTTGGATCGCCGTTCTCCTACGAGCAGTACTTC
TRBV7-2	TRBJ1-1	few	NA	CASSYNPGETEAFF	TGTGCCAGCAGCTACAACCCCGGGGAGACTGAAGCTTTCTTT
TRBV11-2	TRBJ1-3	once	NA	CASSQSPRNTIYF	TGTGCCAGCAGCCAGAGCCCGCGAAACACCATATATTTT
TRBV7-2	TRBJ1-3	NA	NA	CASSPGVVGGNTIYF	TGTGCCAGCAGCCCGGGAGTTGTGGGTGGAAACACCATATATTTT
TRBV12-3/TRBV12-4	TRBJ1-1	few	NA	CASSLLYRTEAFF	TGTGCCAGCAGTTTATTATATCGCACTGAAGCTTTCTTT
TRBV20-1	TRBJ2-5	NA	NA	CSAREVAGETQYF	TGCAGTGCTAGAGAAGTGGCCGGAGAGACCCAGTACTTC
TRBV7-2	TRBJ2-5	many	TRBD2	CASSLFLAGGGETQYF	TGTGCCAGCAGCTTATTCCTAGCGGGGGGCGGGGAGACCCAGTACTTC
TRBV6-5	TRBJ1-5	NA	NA	CASRSGGPFHF	TGTGCCAGCAGATCGGGGGGCCCTTTCCATTTT
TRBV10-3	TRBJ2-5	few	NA	CAISESGDSQETQYF	TGTGCCATCAGTGAGTCGGGAGACTCTCAAGAGACCCAGTACTTC
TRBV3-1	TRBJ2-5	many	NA	CASSQEPSGLAETQYF	TGTGCCAGCAGCCAAGAGCCGAGTGGGCTAGCGGAGACCCAGTACTTC
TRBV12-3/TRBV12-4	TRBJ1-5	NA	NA	CASSRRQDQPQHF	TGTGCCAGCAGCCGGAGACAGGACCAGCCCCAGCATTTT
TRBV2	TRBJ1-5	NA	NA	CASSELTGRQPQHF	TGTGCCAGCAGTGAGTTGACAGGAAGACAGCCCCAGCATTTT